This TCR beta chain appears in the sequencing data of a study of follicular helper T cells after annual influenza vaccination. From germline, CDR1 is WNHNN and CDR2 SYGVQD (reference sequence). The CDR3 extends over 12 amino acids. Trimming shortened V by 3 bases and J by 5 bases, and 8 bases separated the two germline ends. The time point: 2015-2016 season, 7 days after influenza vaccination. Assay: immunoSEQ multiplex PCR; the TCRdb copy retains only in-frame clones and omits some. The sample yields about 6,800 clones, roughly 84% seen once. This chain connects TRBV10-1 to TRBJ2-7; D uncertain. The source is an adult who received the influenza vaccine. The sequences come from CXCR5+ CD38- circulating T follicular helper cells from blood, collected 7 days after influenza vaccination. Documented subset: circulating Tfh, non-naive CD4+CXCR5+PD-1+ (ICOS+CD38+ or ICOS-CD38-). The DNA for the CDR3 is TGCGCCAGCAGTGAAAGGGCGGACGAGCAGTACTTC. Residues: CASSERADEQYF.